The 24 T cell receptor beta chains listed next were all sequenced from one sample in a study of blood T cells in healthy people across ages (dated by TCRdb to 2013 to 2016). The method behind the library was 5' RACE. Sequencing was performed on an Illumina HiSeq 2500. The second PCR ran for about 6 to 11 cycles and used a J-beta primer mix along with a sample-barcoded 5' primer. The public reads were reprocessed in TCRdb via fastp at Q25 and MiXCR, keeping in-frame beta chains. Records with the same CDR3 protein are collapsed into one entry carrying the most frequent genes and DNA. For this sample there are 800,000 or so distinct CDR3 sequences; 20% to 25% appear just once. Approximately 3.7% of the sample is in the top ten clones. The same data also contributed to another study, on T cells of mothers and their children.

The specimen was blood. The receptors originated from a boy aged 10-17 years in good health.

This chain links TRBV7-2 with TRBJ2-5; 7 nucleotides match TRBD2. TRBJ2-1 explains the end of the DNA better; the J call may be wrong. The CDR3 sequence is 15 residues long. Germline V gene lookup returns CDR1 SGHTA and CDR2 FQGNSA. CDR3 sequence reads: CASTLTSASYNEQFF. The CDR3 DNA is TGTGCCAGCACCCTTACTAGCGCAAGTTACAATGAGCAGTTCTTC.

A few counts support this clonotype. V gene TRBV7-9 combines with J gene TRBJ2-7, with 7 bases fitting TRBD2. V lost 2 bases, J lost 3 bases, and 13 bases stayed unmatched. The CDR3 totals 17 residues. Germline loops: CDR1 SEHNR, CDR2 FQNEAQ (reference sequence). This chain's CDR3 is CASSLSGLADQDYEQYF. CDR3 DNA: TGTGCCAGCAGCTTATCAGGGCTAGCGGACCAGGACTACGAGCAGTACTTC.

The V and J genes are TRBV6-2 or TRBV6-3 and TRBJ2-7; TRBD1 agrees at 11 bases. J was trimmed by 0 bases and V by 5 bases; bases with no gene match: 6. Germline V gene data show CDR1 as MNHEY and CDR2 as SVGEGT. The CDR3 length is 16 residues. CDR3 region: CASSRDGQGASYEQYF. CDR3 bases: TGTGCCAGCAGTCGGGACGGACAGGGGGCCTCCTACGAGCAGTACTTC.

This clonotype showed up just a few times. This chain uses TRBV2 with TRBJ2-1, with D hard to call. The CDR3 runs 12 residues. The V and J ends lost 4 bases and 9 bases respectively, with 10 bases between them. Per the germline V gene, CDR1 is SNHLY and CDR2 is FYNNEI. CDR3 region: CASSVFVVEQFF. For the CDR3, the DNA is TGTGCCAGCAGTGTTTTCGTGGTTGAGCAGTTCTTC.

The chain carries TRBV7-9 and TRBJ1-1; possible D gene TRBD1, 5 bases. Trimming removed 1 base from V and 1 base from J, with 10 bases in between. In germline, CDR1 is SEHNR, CDR2 FQNEAQ (reference sequence). This CDR3 is built from 15 residues. The CDR3 DNA sequence: TGTGCCAGCAGCTTAGTGATGGGACCGAACACTGAAGCTTTCTTT. It yields the protein CASSLVMGPNTEAFF.

The CDR3 DNA sequence: TGTGCCAGCAGACGCATAGGGGATAACTATGGCTACACCTTC. Translating it yields CASRRIGDNYGYTF. The chain links TRBV12-3 or TRBV12-4 to TRBJ1-2, with TRBD1 as a possible D gene (5 bases). V lost 6 bases and J 1 base, leaving 12 bases between the germline ends. The CDR3 runs to 14 residues.

The chain combines TRBV20-1 with TRBJ2-7; TRBD2 matches 7 bases. The junction had 11 bases not matched to a gene; V was cut back by 6 bases and J by 6 bases. The CDR3 extends over 13 amino acids. Germline assignment: CDR1 DFQATT and CDR2 SNEGSKA (reference sequence). CDR3 loop: CSANGRTSPEQYF. CDR3 sequence (DNA): TGCAGTGCGAACGGGAGGACTAGTCCCGAGCAGTACTTC.

This clonotype came up a few times. The V and J genes are TRBV20-1 and TRBJ2-5; D possibly corresponds to TRBD2 (6 bases). Germline values: CDR1 DFQATT, CDR2 SNEGSKA (reference sequence). The CDR3 has 11 residues. As DNA, the CDR3 is TGCGGGCAGAGGAGGGGTGAGACCCAGTACTTC. Amino acids: CGQRRGETQYF.

This clonotype has a count of ten or more. V usage is TRBV7-2 and J usage is TRBJ2-5; the D is unclear. The J call is uncertain, as TRBJ2-7 better fits the DNA end. The CDR3 extends over 15 amino acids. Germline CDR1 reads SGHTA; CDR2 reads FQGNSA. The CDR3 DNA sequence: TGTGCCAGCAGCTTTTCTATAGGGTCTGTCTACGAGCAGTACTTC. Translated, it gives CASSFSIGSVYEQYF.

This clonotype was recorded a few times. The junction departs from the called germline gene at one end, perhaps through a read error. V gene TRBV4-1 combines with J gene TRBJ1-1; the D gene is possibly TRBD1 (5 bases). This CDR3 is 17 amino acids long. Germline loops: CDR1 MGHRA, CDR2 YSYEKL. The CDR3 DNA reads TGCGCCAGCAGCCAATATCGCGGGGCCGACTTGAAGACTGAAGCTTTCTTT. It yields the protein CASSQYRGADLKTEAFF.

This clonotype has a count of ten or more. J is TRBJ1-1 and V is TRBV7-9, with D hard to call. Trimming shortened V by 2 bases and J by 4 bases, and 5 bases separated the two germline ends. The CDR3 is 12 amino acids. The germline V gene has CDR1 SEHNR and CDR2 FQNEAQ (reference sequence). As DNA, the CDR3 is TGTGCCAGCAGCTTAACTGGCACTGAAGCTTTCTTT. This gives the protein CASSLTGTEAFF.

V gene TRBV20-1 combines with J gene TRBJ1-2; no reliable D call. The CDR3 spans 14 residues. The V gene's germline CDR1 is DFQATT and CDR2 SNEGSKA (reference sequence). V was cut by 1 base and J by 0 bases, with 9 bases left in between. The CDR3 bases are TGCAGTGCTAGAGTTCCCTTCGCTAACTATGGCTACACCTTC. Amino acids: CSARVPFANYGYTF.

This clonotype has just a few counts. The chain joins TRBV3-1 to TRBJ2-1, with D maybe TRBD2 (5 bases). V shed 3 bases and J shed 13 bases, with 13 bases lying between them. Germline V lookup: CDR1 LGHDT, CDR2 YNNKEL (reference sequence). The CDR3 consists of 12 residues. CDR3 bases: TGTGCCAGCAGCCAGCGGACTGGAGAACAGTTCTTC. This encodes CASSQRTGEQFF.

This clonotype appeared a few times. This chain connects TRBV3-1 to TRBJ2-1; 9 positions match TRBD1. Looked up from germline, CDR1 is LGHDT and CDR2 is YNNKEL (reference sequence). V was clipped by 4 bases and J by 1 base; unmatched bases: 5. There are 16 residues in the CDR3. CDR3 sequence: CASSPYDRGSYNEQFF. DNA of the CDR3: TGTGCCAGCAGCCCCTACGACAGGGGGTCCTACAATGAGCAGTTCTTC.

The rearrangement joins TRBV5-1 to TRBJ1-2; D unclear. The CDR3 covers 15 residues. The V end was cut by 6 bases, the J end by 3 bases, with 18 bases between. Germline assignment: CDR1 SGHRS and CDR2 YFSETQ. CDR3 nucleotides: TGCGCCAGCAAACCCAGTGTGGAGGCCTACTATGGCTACACCTTC. Its protein product is CASKPSVEAYYGYTF.

This clonotype was found a few times. The germline gene is not matched at one end of the junction; a read error may be the cause. This chain links TRBV6-2 or TRBV6-3 with TRBJ2-3; D is perhaps TRBD1 (5 bases). Germline V gives CDR1 MNHEY, CDR2 SVGEGT. CDR3 length equals 12 residues. In nucleotides, the CDR3 is TGTGCCAGCACGGACGAGACAGATGCGCAGTATTTT. It translates to CASTDETDAQYF.

The sample holds a few counts of this clonotype. The chain carries TRBV20-1 and TRBJ2-7; TRBD1 might be the D (6 bases). Deletions cut 7 bases from V and 4 bases from J, with 14 bases between. CDR1 and CDR2 (germline): DFQATT, SNEGSKA (reference sequence). The CDR3 has 12 residues. The CDR3 bases are TGCAGTGGCGAGGGGGAAACGTACGAGCAGTACTTC. Protein: CSGEGETYEQYF.

The V gene is TRBV7-3, the J gene TRBJ2-3; 9 bases align to TRBD2. The junction had 6 bases not matched to a gene; V was cut back by 1 base and J by 4 bases. Germline CDR1 is SGHTA and CDR2 is FQGTGA. The length of the CDR3 is 16 residues. The CDR3 region has the DNA TGTGCCAGCAGCTTAATCCCTAGCGGGGTGGCAGATACGCAGTATTTT. This sequence encodes CASSLIPSGVADTQYF.

The sample holds a few counts of this clonotype. V and J are TRBV7-2 and TRBJ2-7, with D tentatively TRBD2 (6 bases). In germline, CDR1 is SGHTA, CDR2 FQGNSA. Trimming pared 0 bases from V and 4 bases from J, leaving 13 bases between. The CDR3 loop spans 15 amino acids. The CDR3 reads CASSLALGSGYEQYF. The CDR3 nucleotides are TGTGCCAGCAGCTTAGCGCTCGGGAGTGGATACGAGCAGTACTTC.

The V and J genes are TRBV5-1 and TRBJ1-2, with 9 bases identical to TRBD1. The V gene's germline CDR1 is SGHRS and CDR2 YFSETQ. After removal of 0 bases from V and 8 bases from J, the junction contained 20 bases not matched to a gene. The CDR3 consists of 19 residues. The CDR3: CASSLEGVGTGSSVGGYTF. For the CDR3, the DNA is TGCGCCAGCAGCTTGGAGGGAGTCGGGACAGGGAGCAGCGTGGGCGGCTACACCTTC.

The gene calls are TRBV12-3 or TRBV12-4 and TRBJ2-1, with TRBD2 identical over 9 bases. The CDR3 is made up of 16 amino acids. V lost 3 bases to trimming and J lost 9 bases; unmatched junction nucleotides: 12. The CDR3 sequence: CASSFPAGGPNGEQFF. The CDR3 nucleotides read TGTGCCAGCAGTTTTCCAGCGGGGGGACCCAACGGTGAGCAGTTCTTC.

This chain links TRBV12-3 or TRBV12-4 with TRBJ2-4; tentative D call: TRBD2 (6 bases). The CDR3 runs 16 residues. V dropped 6 bases and J dropped 8 bases, with 23 bases sitting between them. The CDR3 DNA reads TGTGCCAGCAGACCCGGACCTACACTATGGGAGGACATTCAGTACTTC. Its protein product is CASRPGPTLWEDIQYF.

A few counts support this clonotype. The chain has TRBV2 and TRBJ1-5; D uncertain. The CDR3 sequence is 14 residues long. CDR1 is SNHLY, CDR2 FYNNEI, per germline. V lost 7 bases and J 3 bases, leaving 13 bases between the germline ends. The CDR3 region has the DNA TGTGCCAGCACCGTCGGCAGTAACAATCAGCCCCAGCATTTT. Translation: CASTVGSNNQPQHF. Combining the CDR3 with reference TRBV2 and TRBJ1-5 gives the whole variable domain EPEVTQTPSHQVTQMGQEVILRCVPISNHLYFYWYRQILGQKVEFLVSFYNNEISEKSEIFDDQFSVERPDGSNFTLKIRSTKLEDSAMYFCASTVGSNNQPQHFGDGTRLSIL.

The gene calls are TRBV7-8 and TRBJ2-7; the match to TRBD2 covers 8 bases. This CDR3 is built from 15 residues. Germline CDR1 SGHVS, CDR2 FQNEAQ. V was pared by 4 bases and J by 4 bases, with 9 bases of the junction left unmatched. CDR3 coding DNA: TGTGCCAGCAGCTCCGCCGGGACTAGGGAATACGAGCAGTACTTC. This codes for CASSSAGTREYEQYF.